Below, 2 T cell receptor beta chains from the same sample are listed, as sequenced in a study of shared clonotypes between healthy human individuals. Sequencing was performed with immunoSEQ multiplex PCR; in TCRdb, only in-frame clones are kept and a portion is missing. The data show about 680,000 clones, about 90% seen once. Naive CD8 cells comprised CD45RO-negative, CCR7-positively selected cells, excluding terminally differentiated effector memory CD45RA+ cells. The sequenced material came from naive CD8+ T cells sorted from blood. The receptors originated from a man aged 25-45 years in good health.

The V gene is TRBV2, the J gene TRBJ2-6; no reliable D call. Germline V gene lookup returns CDR1 SNHLY and CDR2 FYNNEI. V lost 8 bases and J lost 0, with 17 bases in between. The CDR3 extends over 17 amino acids. The CDR3 sequence is CASVTRAGISGANVLTF. As DNA, the CDR3 is TGTGCCAGCGTAACCCGGGCAGGAATCTCTGGGGCCAACGTCCTGACTTTC. Complete variable domain (other parts from reference TRBV2 and TRBJ2-6): EPEVTQTPSHQVTQMGQEVILRCVPISNHLYFYWYRQILGQKVEFLVSFYNNEISEKSEIFDDQFSVERPDGSNFTLKIRSTKLEDSAMYFCASVTRAGISGANVLTFGAGSRLTVL.

This rearrangement joins TRBV2 to TRBJ1-4; D is uncertain. This CDR3 has 15 residues. CDR1 is SNHLY and CDR2 is FYNNEI in the germline V gene. Trimming shortened V by 0 bases and J by 8 bases, and 13 bases separated the two germline ends. In DNA form, the CDR3 reads TGTGCCAGCAGTGAAGCCCGGCAGGTATACGAAAAACTGTTTTTT. It codes for CASSEARQVYEKLFF.